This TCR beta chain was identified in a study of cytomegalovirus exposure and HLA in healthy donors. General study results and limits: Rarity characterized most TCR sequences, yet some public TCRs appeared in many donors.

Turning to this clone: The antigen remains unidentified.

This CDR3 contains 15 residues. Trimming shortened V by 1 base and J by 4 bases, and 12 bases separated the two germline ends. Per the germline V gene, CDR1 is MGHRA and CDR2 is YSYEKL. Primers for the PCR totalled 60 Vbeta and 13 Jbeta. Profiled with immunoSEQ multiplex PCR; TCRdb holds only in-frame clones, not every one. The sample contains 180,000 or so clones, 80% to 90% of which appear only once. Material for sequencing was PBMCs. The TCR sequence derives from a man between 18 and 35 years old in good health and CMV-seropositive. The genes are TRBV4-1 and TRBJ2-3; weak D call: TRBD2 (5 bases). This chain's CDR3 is CASSQAGLRPDTQYF. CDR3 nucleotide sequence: TGCGCCAGCAGCCAAGCTGGACTTCGCCCAGATACGCAGTATTTT.